This T cell receptor (beta chain) derives from a study of OX40 agonist ivuxolimab in advanced cancers. TCRdb's table, derived via immunoSEQ multiplex PCR, lists solely in-frame clones and lacks some. This sample has 50,000 to 75,000 clones, with around 90% found just once. J was trimmed by 8 bases and V by 4 bases; bases with no gene match: 8. Germline V lookup: CDR1 SGHTS, CDR2 YDEGEE. The length of the CDR3 is 14 residues. The clonotype was recovered from an adult with an advanced solid tumor such as melanoma, head and neck, liver or kidney cancer. This material consisted of CD4+ or CD8+ T cells sorted from blood, taken in a trial of the OX40 agonist ivuxolimab. The chain links TRBV5-8 to TRBJ1-4; 7 bases are a match to TRBD1. The chain's CDR3 is CASSQNRGREKLFF. DNA of the CDR3: TGTGCCAGCAGCCAGAACAGGGGTCGGGAAAAACTGTTTTTT.